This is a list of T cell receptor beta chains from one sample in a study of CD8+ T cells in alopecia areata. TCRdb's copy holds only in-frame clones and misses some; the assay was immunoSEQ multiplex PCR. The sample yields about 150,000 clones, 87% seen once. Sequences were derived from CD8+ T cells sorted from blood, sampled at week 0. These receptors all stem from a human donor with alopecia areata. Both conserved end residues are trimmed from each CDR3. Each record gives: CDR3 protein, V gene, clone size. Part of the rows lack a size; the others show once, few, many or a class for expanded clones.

ASLGEASVVFYEQY TRBV2 NA
ASGDGTVTDTQY TRBV27 NA
ASSVPLRGQLTDTQY TRBV9 NA
ASFSTGTAEGYT TRBV5-4 NA
ASSETFYTEAF TRBV10-2 NA
ASRGTDNEKLF TRBV27 NA
ASSMGQGLDEQY TRBV5-1 NA
ASNPRGYNEQF TRBV27 NA
ASSQVQGSYEQY TRBV4-1 NA
ASSLDRGTGELF TRBV7-9 NA
ASSEWRNQPQH TRBV6-5 NA
ASSRVYEQY TRBV13 NA
ASSLVMNPGDEQF TRBV7-7 NA
ASSLGQGGTDTQY TRBV5-1 once
ASRHSGEGYT TRBV6-5 NA
ASSDTSGGYNEQF TRBV27 once
ASRFVDSTYNEQF TRBV5-1 NA
SVEGLSVQNGAF TRBV29-1 NA
ASRLQGHTEAF TRBV6-5 NA
ASSTDRNTDTQY TRBV27 NA
ASRGTGMNEQF TRBV4-2 NA
ASSLVSGGTDTQY TRBV7-9 NA
ASTPSRGHNEQF TRBV13 NA
AWSVNPLDYT TRBV30 NA
SVLLMGILLSESTDTQY TRBV29-1 NA
AWMGGDEQF TRBV30 NA
ASSFDRTITDTQY TRBV27 NA
ATSGNHRPYNEQF TRBV15 NA
ASLGTSGTGELF TRBV5-1 NA
ASSQVAVNTEAF TRBV4-1 NA
ASSLLSSGSRSYEQY TRBV28 once
AWDTGDGLGYT TRBV30 NA
ASSDSVEQY TRBV19 NA
ASSPRENTGELF TRBV27 NA
ASSLRQGIYNEQF TRBV28 once
ASRYGDTQY TRBV25-1 once
ASSRRLASGTGTDTQY TRBV7-6 NA
ASSFRDTNNEQF TRBV5-4 NA
ASGMSGRSSYNEQF TRBV5-1 NA
AWSVTVNTEAF TRBV30 NA
AISESSYEQY TRBV10-3 NA
ASSRGTGLFYEQY TRBV28 NA
ASSLETGLHNTGELF TRBV11-2 NA
ASQPGGSPLH TRBV19 NA
ASSLEMAGGPNEQF TRBV11-2 NA
ASSETVSGANVLT TRBV25-1 NA
SVEWGASGNTIY TRBV29-1 NA
ASSSYNEQF TRBV5-4 NA
SVEAGGLNEQF TRBV29-1 NA
ASSQGGYEQY TRBV4-1 NA
ASSLVTRSTDTQY TRBV11-2 NA
ASSFGTSGYEQY TRBV7-9 once
ASSEGLAGVGNEQF TRBV9 NA
ASSLSGGSYEQY TRBV27 NA
ASSPIEGADTGELF TRBV27 NA
ASSFVTSSNEQF TRBV5-6 NA
ASTDIGAYEQY TRBV6-1 NA
SVVSGVEQY TRBV29-1 few
ASSFRDSFSPLH TRBV27 NA
ASSELGGDNEQF TRBV25-1 NA